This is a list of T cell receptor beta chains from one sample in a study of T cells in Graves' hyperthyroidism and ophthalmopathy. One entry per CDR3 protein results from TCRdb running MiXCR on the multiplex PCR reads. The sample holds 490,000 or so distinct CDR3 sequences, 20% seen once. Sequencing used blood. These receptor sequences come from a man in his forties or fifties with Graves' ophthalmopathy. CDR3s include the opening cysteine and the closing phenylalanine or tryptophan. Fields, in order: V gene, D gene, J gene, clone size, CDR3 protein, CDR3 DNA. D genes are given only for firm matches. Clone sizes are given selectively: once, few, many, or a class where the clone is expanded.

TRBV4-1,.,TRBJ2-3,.,CASSRLPGLTQYF,TGCGCCAGCAGCCGGCTCCCCGGTCTTACGCAGTATTTT
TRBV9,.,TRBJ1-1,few,CASSVGGGASNTEAFF,TGTGCCAGCAGCGTAGGGGGGGGGGCTTCGAACACTGAAGCTTTCTTT
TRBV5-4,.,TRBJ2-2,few,CASSLPGAVTGELFF,TGTGCCAGCAGCTTGCCAGGGGCTGTCACCGGGGAGCTGTTTTTT
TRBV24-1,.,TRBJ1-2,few,CATSSGPNYGYTF,TGTGCCACCAGTTCGGGCCCTAACTATGGCTACACCTTC
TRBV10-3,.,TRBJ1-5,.,CAISEWGTSNQPQHF,TGTGCCATCAGTGAGTGGGGTACGAGCAATCAGCCCCAGCATTTT
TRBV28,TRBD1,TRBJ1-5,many,CASNPQGSDQPQHF,TGTGCCAGCAACCCACAGGGGTCAGATCAGCCCCAGCATTTT
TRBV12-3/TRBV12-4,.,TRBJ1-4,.,CASSEFNEKLFF,TGTGCCAGCAGTGAGTTCAATGAAAAACTGTTTTTT
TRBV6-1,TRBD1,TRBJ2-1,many,CASSEATGIRANNEQFF,TGTGCCAGCAGCGAAGCGACAGGGATCCGGGCGAACAATGAGCAGTTCTTC
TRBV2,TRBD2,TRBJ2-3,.,CASSGVSGRGSTDTQYF,TGTGCCAGCAGTGGGGTCAGCGGGAGGGGTAGCACAGATACGCAGTATTTT
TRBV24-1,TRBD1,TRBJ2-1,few,CATSDRWTGNHRFLYNEQFF,TGTGCCACCAGTGATCGATGGACAGGGAACCATCGATTCCTTTACAATGAGCAGTTCTTC
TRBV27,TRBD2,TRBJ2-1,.,CASSLWKRGGSYNEQFF,TGTGCCAGCAGTTTATGGAAGCGGGGGGGTTCCTACAATGAGCAGTTCTTC
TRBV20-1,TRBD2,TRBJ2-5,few,CSARAGGRQETQYF,TGCAGTGCTAGAGCGGGGGGGCGTCAAGAGACCCAGTACTTC
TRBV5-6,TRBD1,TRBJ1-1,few,CASSYSTGVGTEAFF,TGTGCCAGCAGCTATTCGACAGGGGTTGGAACTGAAGCTTTCTTT
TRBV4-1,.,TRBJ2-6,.,CASSDVANVLTF,TGCGCCAGCAGCGACGTAGCCAACGTCCTGACTTTC
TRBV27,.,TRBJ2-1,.,CATSRFSNNEQFF,TGTGCCACCAGTCGGTTCTCCAACAATGAGCAGTTCTTC
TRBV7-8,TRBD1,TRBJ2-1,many,CASSLGTGKLNEQFF,TGTGCCAGCAGCTTAGGGACAGGGAAACTGAATGAGCAGTTCTTC
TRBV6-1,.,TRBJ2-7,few,CASNGGLTDAYEQYF,TGTGCCAGCAATGGAGGGCTGACGGATGCCTACGAGCAGTACTTC
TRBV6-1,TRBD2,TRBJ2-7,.,CASSSGLAGAYEQYF,TGTGCCAGCAGTTCCGGACTAGCGGGGGCCTACGAGCAGTACTTC
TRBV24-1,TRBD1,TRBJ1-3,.,CATTLLRDRERGKGNTIYF,TGTGCCACCACCCTACTCCGGGACAGGGAAAGAGGGAAGGGAAACACCATATATTTT
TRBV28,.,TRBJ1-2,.,CAAQGAGEYGYTF,TGTGCCGCACAAGGGGCAGGGGAGTATGGCTACACCTTC
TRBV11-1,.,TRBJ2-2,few,CATSALGGTGELFF,TGTGCCACCAGTGCCCTAGGGGGCACCGGGGAGCTGTTTTTT
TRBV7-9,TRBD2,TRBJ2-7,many,CASSLSSGGMYEQYF,TGTGCCAGCAGCTTATCTAGCGGGGGGATGTACGAGCAGTACTTC
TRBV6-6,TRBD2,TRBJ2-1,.,CASSYSSSGASGEQFF,TGTGCCAGCAGTTACTCGTCTAGCGGGGCGTCGGGGGAGCAGTTCTTC
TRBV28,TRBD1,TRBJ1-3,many,CASSPLDRGLYGNTIYF,TGTGCCAGCAGTCCCCTCGACAGGGGATTGTACGGAAACACCATATATTTT
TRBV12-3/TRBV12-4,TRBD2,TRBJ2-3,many,CASSPSGGTDTQYF,TGTGCCAGCAGCCCCAGCGGGGGCACAGATACGCAGTATTTT
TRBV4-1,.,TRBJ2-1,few,CASSPGVSYNEQFF,TGCGCCAGCAGCCCCGGGGTGTCCTACAATGAGCAGTTCTTC
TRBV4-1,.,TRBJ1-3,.,CASSQVSGPAIGNTIYF,TGCGCCAGCAGCCAAGTTTCCGGGCCGGCAATTGGAAACACCATATATTTT
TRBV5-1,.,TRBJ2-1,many,CASSLAFNEQFF,TGCGCCAGCAGCTTGGCTTTTAATGAGCAGTTCTTC
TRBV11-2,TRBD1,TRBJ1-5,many,CASSLVGTGGKQPQHF,TGTGCCAGCAGCTTAGTGGGGACAGGGGGCAAACAGCCCCAGCATTTT
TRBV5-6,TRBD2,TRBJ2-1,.,CASSFGTSGLNEQFF,TGTGCCAGCAGCTTCGGGACTAGCGGTTTAAATGAGCAGTTCTTC
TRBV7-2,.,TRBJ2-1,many,CASSDTGLLYNEQFF,TGTGCCAGCAGCGATACGGGACTCCTCTACAATGAGCAGTTCTTC
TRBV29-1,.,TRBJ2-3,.,CSVGTRFTDTQYF,TGCAGCGTTGGGACAAGGTTCACAGATACGCAGTATTTT
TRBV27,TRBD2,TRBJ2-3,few,CASSFGAGGRRDTQYF,TGTGCCAGCAGTTTCGGAGCGGGGGGGCGTAGAGATACGCAGTATTTT
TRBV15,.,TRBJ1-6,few,CATRGRVGGTLHF,TGTGCCACCAGAGGTCGTGTCGGCGGGACCCTCCACTTT
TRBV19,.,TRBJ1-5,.,CASSISSGRDQPQHF,TGTGCCAGTAGTATATCATCAGGGAGGGATCAGCCCCAGCATTTT
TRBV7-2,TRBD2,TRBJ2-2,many,CASSPSLATSGGNTGELFF,TGTGCCAGCAGCCCTTCCCTCGCGACTAGCGGGGGCAACACCGGGGAGCTGTTTTTT
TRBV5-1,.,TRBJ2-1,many,CASSPTLNSVYNEQFF,TGCGCCAGCAGCCCTACTTTGAATAGCGTTTACAATGAGCAGTTCTTC
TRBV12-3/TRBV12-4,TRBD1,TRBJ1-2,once,CASSLRRGPTF,TGTGCCAGCAGTTTAAGGAGGGGGCCCACCTTC
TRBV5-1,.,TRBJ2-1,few,CASSLTGDNYNEQFF,TGCGCCAGCAGCTTGACAGGAGATAACTACAATGAGCAGTTCTTC
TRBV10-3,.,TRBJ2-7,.,CAISEGLLYEQYF,TGTGCCATCAGTGAGGGACTCCTGTACGAGCAGTACTTC
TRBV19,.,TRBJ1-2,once,CASSSTAGIPTRYYGYTF,TGTGCCAGTAGTTCTACGGCTGGGATCCCCACCCGATACTATGGCTACACCTTC
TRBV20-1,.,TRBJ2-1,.,CSANERTKALYNEQFF,TGCAGTGCTAATGAGCGGACTAAAGCCCTTTACAATGAGCAGTTCTTC
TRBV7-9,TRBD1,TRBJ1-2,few,CASTLTRQGAGGYTF,TGTGCCAGCACTCTCACCCGACAGGGGGCGGGTGGCTACACCTTC
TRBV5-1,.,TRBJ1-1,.,CASGSPPGFGNTEAFF,TGCGCCAGCGGATCCCCCCCCGGTTTCGGGAACACTGAAGCTTTCTTT
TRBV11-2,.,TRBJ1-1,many,CASSLEGRSNTEAFF,TGTGCCAGCAGCTTAGAAGGACGGTCGAACACTGAAGCTTTCTTT
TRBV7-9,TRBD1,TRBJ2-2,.,CASSRGQGAMTGELFF,TGTGCCAGCAGCCGAGGACAGGGGGCTATGACCGGGGAGCTGTTTTTT
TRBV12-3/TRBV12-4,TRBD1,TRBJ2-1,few,CASLGTGFYSEQFF,TGTGCCAGCCTCGGGACAGGGTTTTATAGTGAGCAGTTCTTC
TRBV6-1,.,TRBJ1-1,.,CASSERGIWEAFF,TGTGCCAGCAGTGAAAGAGGAATTTGGGAAGCTTTCTTT
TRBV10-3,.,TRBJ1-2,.,CAISEKKGYGYTF,TGTGCCATCAGTGAGAAGAAGGGGTACGGCTACACCTTC
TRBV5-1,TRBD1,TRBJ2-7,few,CASSLPTGGEQYF,TGCGCCAGCAGCTTGCCGACAGGGGGCGAGCAGTACTTC
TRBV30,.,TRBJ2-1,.,CAWKGGPRNEQFF,TGTGCCTGGAAGGGGGGGCCGAGGAATGAGCAGTTCTTC
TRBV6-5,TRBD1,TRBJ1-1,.,CASSLWTGRNTEAFF,TGTGCCAGCAGTTTATGGACAGGGCGGAACACTGAAGCTTTCTTT
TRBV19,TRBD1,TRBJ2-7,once,CASTPGTGPYEQYF,TGTGCCAGTACCCCCGGGACAGGCCCCTACGAGCAGTACTTC
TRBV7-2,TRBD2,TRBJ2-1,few,CASSPYGGNNEQFF,TGTGCCAGCAGTCCGTACGGGGGGAACAATGAGCAGTTCTTC